The 21 T cell receptor beta chains listed next were all sequenced from one sample in a study of OX40 agonist ivuxolimab in advanced cancers. The protocol was immunoSEQ multiplex PCR, while the TCRdb copy is restricted to in-frame clones and leaves out a portion. The sample lists tens of thousands of clones, approximately 90% occurring once. The material was CD4+ or CD8+ T cells sorted from blood, obtained in a trial of the OX40 agonist ivuxolimab. The receptors shown here come from an adult with an advanced solid tumor such as melanoma, head and neck, liver or kidney cancer.

The J gene is TRBJ2-2, the V gene TRBV28; the D gene is possibly TRBD1 (5 bases). Germline V gene data show CDR1 as MDHEN and CDR2 as SYDVKM. Trimming stripped 3 bases from V and 3 bases from J, with 8 bases between. CDR3 length: 14 residues. CDR3 nucleotides: TGTGCCAGCAGTTTCCAAGGGGACACCGGGGAGCTGTTTTTT. This codes for CASSFQGDTGELFF. Complete variable domain (other parts from reference TRBV28 and TRBJ2-2): DVKVTQSSRYLVKRTGEKVFLECVQDMDHENMFWYRQDPGLGLRLIYFSYDVKMKEKGDIPEGYSVSREKKERFSLILESASTNQTSMYLCASSFQGDTGELFFGEGSRLTVL.

V gene TRBV28 combines with J gene TRBJ2-7; unclear D gene. CDR1 is MDHEN and CDR2 is SYDVKM in the germline V gene. V lost 5 bases, J lost 5 bases, and 7 bases lay in between. The CDR3 totals 11 residues. CDR3 in amino acids: CASSADDEQYF. The CDR3 bases are TGTGCCAGCAGTGCGGACGACGAGCAGTACTTC.

Here the CDR3 reads CASSLGDTEAFF. The CDR3, as DNA: TGTGCCAGCAGCTTAGGGGACACTGAAGCTTTCTTT. The rearrangement links TRBV11-2 to TRBJ1-1; no reliable D call. The CDR3 is made up of 12 amino acids. Trimming cost V 1 base and J 3 bases, with 3 bases left between them. The V gene's germline CDR1 is SGHAT and CDR2 FQNNGV.

In its sample, this clone was seen a few times. CDR3 residues: CASSRDRGPGTEGYTF. The CDR3, as DNA: TGTGCCAGCAGCAGGGACAGGGGGCCCGGGACGGAAGGCTACACCTTC. The chain combines TRBV5-5 with TRBJ1-2; 12 bases are a match to TRBD1. The CDR3 runs 16 residues. With 4 bases clipped from V and 8 bases from J, the junction kept 12 bases outside the gene matches. CDR1 is SGHKS, CDR2 YYEKEE, per germline (reference sequence).

The chain joins TRBV12-5 to TRBJ2-1, with D tentatively TRBD1 (6 bases). V lost 1 base and J lost 5, with 12 bases in between. This CDR3 has 15 amino acids. CDR1 and CDR2 from the germline V gene are LGHNT and FRNRAP. CDR3 in amino acids: CASGLGQAADNEQFF. The CDR3 DNA reads TGTGCTAGTGGTTTGGGACAGGCGGCGGACAATGAGCAGTTCTTC.

This clone has only one observation. The chain is built from TRBV2 and TRBJ1-6; D ambiguous. V was clipped by 2 bases and J by 4 bases, with 3 bases between them. CDR3 length: 13 residues. Germline V gives CDR1 SNHLY, CDR2 FYNNEI. In DNA, the CDR3 is TGTGCCAGCAGTGAACGGTATAATTCACCCCTCCACTTT. This encodes CASSERYNSPLHF.

The chain employs TRBV15 and TRBJ2-5; tentative D call: TRBD2 (5 bases). The germline V gene has CDR1 LNHNV and CDR2 YYDKDF (reference sequence). The V end was cut by 8 bases, the J end by 5 bases, with 21 bases between. The CDR3 sequence is 15 residues long. The CDR3 reads CATLAGLGGLETQYF. The CDR3 DNA sequence: TGTGCCACCCTTGCCGGGTTGGGCGGGCTGGAGACCCAGTACTTC.

This rearrangement joins TRBV5-6 to TRBJ2-1; 10 bases agree with TRBD2. The CDR3 totals 14 residues. Germline values: CDR1 SGHDT, CDR2 YYEEEE. V lost 4 bases and J lost 4; bases outside the gene matches: 2. CDR3 DNA: TGTGCCAGCAGCACTAGCGGGGAATACAATGAGCAGTTCTTC. Its translation: CASSTSGEYNEQFF.

The genes are TRBV5-6 and TRBJ2-7, with D tentatively TRBD1 (6 bases). The CDR3 sequence is 13 residues long. Trimming cost V 0 bases and J 4 bases, with 8 bases left between them. The V gene's germline CDR1 is SGHDT and CDR2 YYEEEE. The CDR3 here is CASSLDREYEQYF. The CDR3 region has the DNA TGTGCCAGCAGCTTGGACAGGGAGTACGAGCAGTACTTC.

This clone was seen once. The CDR3 DNA is TGTGCCAGTACCGCCAGACTAAGCGTCACAGATACGCAGTATTTT. Its translation is CASTARLSVTDTQYF. V gene TRBV19 combines with J gene TRBJ2-3; TRBD2 might be the D (5 bases). Germline-derived CDR1 and CDR2 are LNHDA and SQIVND (reference sequence). The CDR3 sequence is 15 residues long. Trimming left V 7 bases short and J 2 bases short, with 16 bases between.

The rearrangement uses TRBV6-6 and TRBJ2-1, with 10 nucleotides matching TRBD2. The CDR3 is made up of 14 amino acids. Looked up from germline, CDR1 is MNHNY and CDR2 is SVGAGI (reference sequence). Trimming took 6 bases from V and 8 from J; bases not matched to a gene: 7. CDR3 nucleotides: TGTGCCAGCAGCCCTTGGACTAGCGGAGATGAGCAGTTCTTC. It is translated as CASSPWTSGDEQFF.

The chain joins TRBV5-6 to TRBJ1-2, with a tentative D call TRBD1 (6 bases). The CDR3 has 16 amino acids. Trimming removed 4 bases at V and 2 bases at J, with 18 bases between. Germline V gene data show CDR1 as SGHDT and CDR2 as YYEEEE. As DNA, the CDR3 is TGTGCCAGCAGCCCCCTCGAAGGGGGTTCGAACTATGGCTACACCTTC. This codes for CASSPLEGGSNYGYTF. Combining the CDR3 with reference TRBV5-6 and TRBJ1-2 gives the whole variable domain DAGVTQSPTHLIKTRGQQVTLRCSPKSGHDTVSWYQQALGQGPQFIFQYYEEEERQRGNFPDRFSGHQFPNYSSELNVNALLLGDSALYLCASSPLEGGSNYGYTFGSGTRLTVV.

The J gene is TRBJ2-2, the V gene TRBV18; D is ambiguous. Germline CDR1 and CDR2: KGHSH and LQKENI. The CDR3 runs to 13 residues. Trimming shortened V by 2 bases and J by 4 bases, and 5 bases separated the two germline ends. The CDR3 protein is CASSPDITGELFF. CDR3 nucleotide sequence: TGTGCCAGCTCACCAGATATCACCGGGGAGCTGTTTTTT.

This clone came up once. The rearrangement links TRBV6-1 to TRBJ2-1, with D perhaps given as TRBD1 or TRBD2 (5 bases each). Trimming took off 3 bases at V and 10 bases at J, with 16 bases between the two ends. The V gene's germline CDR1 is MNHNS and CDR2 SASEGT. This CDR3 has 14 amino acids. CDR3: CASSDLGDPWEQFF. The CDR3 DNA follows: TGTGCCAGCAGTGATTTGGGGGACCCTTGGGAGCAGTTCTTC.

The J gene is TRBJ1-5, the V gene TRBV6-1, with D possibly being TRBD1 (6 bases). The CDR3 loop spans 15 amino acids. V lost 4 bases to trimming and J lost 0 bases, with 10 bases between them. In germline, CDR1 is MNHNS, CDR2 SASEGT. Here the CDR3 DNA reads TGTGCCAGCAGTGCGGACAGTAATAGCAATCAGCCCCAGCATTTT. Its translation is CASSADSNSNQPQHF.

This chain uses TRBV28 with TRBJ2-5, with a tentative D call TRBD2 (5 bases). The ends were cut back, 3 bases at V and 0 bases at J, with 11 bases in the middle. Germline V gene data show CDR1 as MDHEN and CDR2 as SYDVKM. CDR3 length: 15 residues. The CDR3 nucleotides read TGTGCCAGCAGTTTCTCGGGGTTGTACCAAGAGACCCAGTACTTC. As protein: CASSFSGLYQETQYF.

This clone was picked up one time. The CDR3 DNA reads as TGTGCCAGCAGCTTACGAGGCAGGGGAACTGAAGCTTTCTTT. It encodes CASSLRGRGTEAFF. The rearrangement links TRBV13 to TRBJ1-1; tentative D call: TRBD1 (6 bases). Germline CDR1 PRHDT, CDR2 FYEKMQ (reference sequence). This CDR3 region has 14 residues. The V gene lost 2 bases and the J gene lost 5 bases, with 12 bases spanning the gap.

The CDR3: CASSFLYQETQYF. CDR3 bases: TGTGCCAGCAGTTTCTTGTACCAAGAGACCCAGTACTTC. The chain joins TRBV6-6 to TRBJ2-5; D is undetermined. Looked up from germline, CDR1 is MNHNY and CDR2 is SVGAGI (reference sequence). The ends were cut back, 4 bases at V and 0 bases at J, with 6 bases in the middle. The CDR3 consists of 13 residues.

The chain has TRBV5-6 and TRBJ1-5, with 9 nucleotides matching TRBD1. V trimming: 3 bases; J trimming: 6 bases; junction bases outside the gene matches: 13. From germline, CDR1 is SGHDT and CDR2 YYEEEE. The CDR3 is 17 amino acids. The CDR3 bases are TGTGCCAGCAGCTCCACGGGACAGGGACTTCTCTCTCAGCCCCAGCATTTT. Residues: CASSSTGQGLLSQPQHF.

The rearrangement joins TRBV19 to TRBJ2-2, with TRBD1 as a possible D gene (5 bases). Trimming removed 7 bases at V and 7 bases at J, with 7 bases between. The CDR3 runs to 11 residues. The germline gives CDR1 LNHDA, CDR2 SQIVND (reference sequence). The CDR3 region has the DNA TGTGCCAGTAAAAGGGGCGGGGAGCTGTTTTTT. It codes for CASKRGGELFF.

The V gene is TRBV6-5, the J gene TRBJ1-1; no firm D call. With 2 bases removed from V and 4 bases from J, the gap between germline ends came to 8 bases. Germline V CDR1 and CDR2: MNHEY, SVGAGI. This CDR3 is built from 13 residues. The CDR3 region is CASSYVRSTEAFF. The CDR3 DNA reads as TGTGCCAGCAGTTACGTGCGATCCACTGAAGCTTTCTTT.